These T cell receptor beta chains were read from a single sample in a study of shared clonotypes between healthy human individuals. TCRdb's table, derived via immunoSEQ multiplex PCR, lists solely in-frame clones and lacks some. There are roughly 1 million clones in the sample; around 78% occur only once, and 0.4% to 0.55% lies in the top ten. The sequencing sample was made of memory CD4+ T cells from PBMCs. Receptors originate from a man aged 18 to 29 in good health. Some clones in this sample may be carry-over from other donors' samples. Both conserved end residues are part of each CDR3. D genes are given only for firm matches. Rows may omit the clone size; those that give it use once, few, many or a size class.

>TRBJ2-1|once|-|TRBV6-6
TGTGCCAGCAGCCCGGGACGTCATAATGAGCAGTTCTTC
CASSPGRHNEQFF
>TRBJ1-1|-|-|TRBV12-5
TGTGCTAGCTCAAGCGTGAACACTGAAGCTTTCTTT
CASSSVNTEAFF
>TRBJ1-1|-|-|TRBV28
TGTGCCAGCAGCCGGGGGGGAGTTGGAGTCACTGAAGCTTTCTTT
CASSRGGVGVTEAFF
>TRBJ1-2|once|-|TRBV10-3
TGTGCCATCAGATCCACGGGGGCGAACTATGGCTACACCTTC
CAIRSTGANYGYTF
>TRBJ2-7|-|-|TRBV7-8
TGTGCCAGCAGCGCCACCCGCGGGACCCGGGACGAGCAGTACTTC
CASSATRGTRDEQYF
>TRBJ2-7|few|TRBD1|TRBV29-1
TGCAGCGTTTGGGGGGGACAGGGGGCACGAGAGCAGTACTTC
CSVWGGQGAREQYF
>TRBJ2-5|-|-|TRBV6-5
TGTGCCAGCAGTCCGGGACGAGGGGCGACCCAGTACTTC
CASSPGRGATQYF
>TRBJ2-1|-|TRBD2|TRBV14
TGTGCCAGCAGCCAAGATGCGGTAGCGGGAGAGCAGTTCTTC
CASSQDAVAGEQFF
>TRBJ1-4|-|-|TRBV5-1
TGCGCCAGCAGCTTCTCGATTAATGAAAAACTGTTTTTT
CASSFSINEKLFF
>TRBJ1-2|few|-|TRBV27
TGTGCCAGCAGGCTCGGATGGGCGGGTAGAGGGGGCTACACCTTC
CASRLGWAGRGGYTF
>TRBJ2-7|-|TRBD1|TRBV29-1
TGCAGCGCCGGTCGGACAGGGGAGTTCGAGCAGTACTTC
CSAGRTGEFEQYF
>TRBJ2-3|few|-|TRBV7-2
TGTGCCAGCAGCTTAGCGCCCGGGAGCACAGATACGCAGTATTTT
CASSLAPGSTDTQYF
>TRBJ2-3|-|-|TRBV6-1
TGTGCCAGCATGAGGACGAGAAGCACAGATACGCAGTATTTT
CASMRTRSTDTQYF
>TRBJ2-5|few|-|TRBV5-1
TGCGCCAGCAGCTTGGGACAGGAGGCTGGTCAAGAGACCCAGTACTTC
CASSLGQEAGQETQYF
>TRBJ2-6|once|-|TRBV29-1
TGCAGCGCGAACTCTGGGGCCAACGTCCTGACTTTC
CSANSGANVLTF
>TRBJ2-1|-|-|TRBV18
TGTGCCAGCTCACCACCGTCAGGGTTTACCTACAATGAGCAGTTCTTC
CASSPPSGFTYNEQFF
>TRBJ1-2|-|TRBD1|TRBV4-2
TGTGCCAGCAGCCTCAATGCGGGACAGACATACTATGGCTACACCTTC
CASSLNAGQTYYGYTF
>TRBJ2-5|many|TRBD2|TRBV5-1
TGCGCCAGCAGCTTAGGAGTAGCGGGAGGCCCGGAGACCCAGTACTTC
CASSLGVAGGPETQYF
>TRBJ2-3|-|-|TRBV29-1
TGCAGCTCCAGACTGACCGCCTCTAGCACAGATACGCAGTATTTT
CSSRLTASSTDTQYF
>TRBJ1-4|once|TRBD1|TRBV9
TGTGCCAGCAGCGCCCGGGACAGGGGTATCACTAATGAAAAACTGTTTTTT
CASSARDRGITNEKLFF
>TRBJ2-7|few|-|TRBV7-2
TGTGCCAGCAGCTCCCCCCGGGACCGCTCCTACGAGCAGTACTTC
CASSSPRDRSYEQYF
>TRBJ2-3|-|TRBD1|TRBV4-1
TGCGCCAGCAGCCAGTCAGGGACAGGGGTAGCGGATACGCAGTATTTT
CASSQSGTGVADTQYF
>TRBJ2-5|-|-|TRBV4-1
TGCGCCAGCAGCCAACTGATCGGCCAAGAGACCCAGTACTTC
CASSQLIGQETQYF
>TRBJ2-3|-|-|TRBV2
TGTGCCAGCAGTGAAATTGTTACGCAGTATTTT
CASSEIVTQYF
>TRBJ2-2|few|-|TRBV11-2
TGTGCCAGCAGCTTAGGGGCTACCGCGAACACCGGGGAGCTGTTTTTT
CASSLGATANTGELFF
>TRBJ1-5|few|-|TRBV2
TGTGCCAGCAGGAGGGATCGATTCGGCAATCAGCCCCAGCATTTT
CASRRDRFGNQPQHF
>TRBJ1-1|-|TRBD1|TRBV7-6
TGTGCCAGCAGCTTAGAATCGACAGGGGTGGGCACTGAAGCTTTCTTT
CASSLESTGVGTEAFF
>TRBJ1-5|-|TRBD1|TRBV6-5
TGTGCCAGCAGTTACTCGAGGGGGCTCAATCAGCCCCAGCATTTT
CASSYSRGLNQPQHF
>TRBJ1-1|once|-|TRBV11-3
TGTGCCAGCAGCTTAAGTGGCAGGGGACGCACTGAAGCTTTCTTT
CASSLSGRGRTEAFF
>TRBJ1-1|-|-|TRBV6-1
TGTGCCAGCAAATCCGCAGGGCGGTATAGGGGTGAAGCTTTCTTT
CASKSAGRYRGEAFF
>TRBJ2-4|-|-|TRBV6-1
TGTGCCAGCACCATGGAAGAGGCCAAAAACATTCAGTACTTC
CASTMEEAKNIQYF
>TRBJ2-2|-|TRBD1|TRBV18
TGTGCCAGCTCACCTGACAGGGTGCGAAACACCGGGGAGCTGTTTTTT
CASSPDRVRNTGELFF
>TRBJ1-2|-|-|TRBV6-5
TGTGCCAGCAGTTACAAAGGGATGGGGAACTATGGCTACACCTTC
CASSYKGMGNYGYTF